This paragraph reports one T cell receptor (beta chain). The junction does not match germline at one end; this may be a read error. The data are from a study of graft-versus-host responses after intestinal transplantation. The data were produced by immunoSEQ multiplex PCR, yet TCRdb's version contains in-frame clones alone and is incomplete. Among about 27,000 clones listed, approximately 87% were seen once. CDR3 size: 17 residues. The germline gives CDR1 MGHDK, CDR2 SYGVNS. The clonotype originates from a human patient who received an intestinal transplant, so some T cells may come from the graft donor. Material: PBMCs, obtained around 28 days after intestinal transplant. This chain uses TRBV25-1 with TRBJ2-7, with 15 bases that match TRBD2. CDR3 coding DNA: TGTGCCACTTCGGGACAGGGACCTGGGACTAGCGGGAGGCCCTTGAACTTC. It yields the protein CATSGQGPGTSGRPLNF.